Below are 18 T cell receptor beta chains sequenced from a single sample in a study of spatial heterogeneity in lung cancer. The time point was: sample taken at primary tumor resection. MiXCR, applied by TCRdb to the 5' RACE reads, yields one record per CDR3 protein. The sample has approximately 49,000 distinct CDR3 sequences; 5.3% are singletons. Material: PBMCs, obtained at surgery. The source is a male donor with early-stage non-small cell lung cancer.

This clonotype was found many times. The chain recombines TRBV18 with TRBJ1-1; no clear D gene. V lost 3 bases, J lost 4 bases, and 15 bases lay in between. The germline V gene encodes CDR1 KGHSH and CDR2 LQKENI. The CDR3 runs to 15 residues. CDR3 sequence reads: CASSPRHPEGTEAFF. In DNA form, the CDR3 reads TGTGCCAGCTCACCTCGGCACCCAGAGGGCACTGAAGCTTTCTTT.

The table lists this clonotype with many counts. The rearrangement uses TRBV12-3 or TRBV12-4 and TRBJ2-1; 8 nucleotides align to TRBD1. J lost 14 bases, V lost 2 bases, and 5 bases had no gene match. The CDR3 sequence is 12 residues long. The CDR3 loop is CASSLQRTGKFF. The CDR3 DNA reads TGTGCCAGCAGTTTACAGAGGACAGGGAAGTTCTTC.

This clonotype was seen many times. The genes are TRBV20-1 and TRBJ2-2; TRBD2 aligns across 8 bases. This CDR3 is 15 amino acids long. Losses at the gene ends were 2 bases for V and 3 bases for J; bases not matched to a gene: 5. In germline, CDR1 is DFQATT, CDR2 SNEGSKA (reference sequence). The CDR3 spells CSARRTSGDTGELFF. The DNA of the CDR3 is TGCAGTGCTAGACGCACTAGCGGTGACACCGGGGAGCTGTTTTTT.

The chain employs TRBV5-5 and TRBJ1-6; perhaps TRBD1 as D (6 bases). With 4 bases removed from V and 7 bases from J, the gap between germline ends came to 12 bases. The CDR3 is 14 residues long. The germline CDR1 and CDR2 sequences are SGHKS and YYEKEE (reference sequence). This CDR3 reads CASSRGTNNSPLHF. CDR3 nucleotide sequence: TGTGCCAGCAGCCGCGGGACAAACAATTCACCCCTCCACTTT.

This clonotype was picked up a small number of times. The chain uses TRBV7-2 and TRBJ2-3; D remains ambiguous. Germline loops: CDR1 SGHTA, CDR2 FQGNSA. There are 13 residues in the CDR3. V shed 3 bases and J shed 0 bases, with 4 bases lying between them. CDR3 residues: CASSFPSTDTQYF. The CDR3 bases are TGTGCCAGCAGCTTCCCTAGCACAGATACGCAGTATTTT.

The table lists this clonotype with many counts. The V and J genes are TRBV6-5 and TRBJ1-2, with D unclear. Germline values: CDR1 MNHEY, CDR2 SVGAGI. This CDR3 comprises 15 residues. With 0 bases removed from V and 8 bases from J, the gap between germline ends came to 16 bases. CDR3 region: CASSYSKRVTWGYTF. CDR3 bases: TGTGCCAGCAGTTACTCGAAGAGGGTTACCTGGGGCTACACCTTC.

In its sample, this clonotype was seen a few times. This chain links TRBV7-9 with TRBJ1-2; weak D call: TRBD1 (5 bases). Germline CDR1 and CDR2: SEHNR and FQNEAQ (reference sequence). The CDR3 covers 15 residues. V shed 1 base and J shed 0 bases, with 9 bases lying between them. The DNA of the CDR3 is TGTGCCAGCAGCTTAGACAGGACCACTAACTATGGCTACACCTTC. Translating it yields CASSLDRTTNYGYTF.

This clonotype turned up a few times. This chain uses TRBV15 with TRBJ2-5, with D perhaps TRBD1 (6 bases). Germline loops: CDR1 LNHNV, CDR2 YYDKDF (reference sequence). This CDR3 comprises 13 residues. The V gene lost 2 bases and the J gene lost 3 bases, with 7 bases spanning the gap. CDR3 sequence reads: CATSRRQEETQYF. The CDR3 DNA sequence: TGTGCCACCAGCAGACGACAGGAAGAGACCCAGTACTTC.

This clonotype was seen repeatedly, ten times or more. The chain combines TRBV29-1 with TRBJ2-5; D may match TRBD1 or TRBD2 (6 bases each). CDR3 length: 15 amino acids. V lost 2 bases, J lost 5 bases, and 18 bases lay in between. Germline lookup yields CDR1 SQVTM and CDR2 ANQGSEA. CDR3 DNA: TGCAGCGTTGAATACGGGGGCAGGAGAGTGGAGACCCAGTACTTC. Its translation: CSVEYGGRRVETQYF.

This clonotype has ten or more counts. The chain employs TRBV5-8 and TRBJ2-3; D is perhaps TRBD1 or TRBD2 (5 bases each). V was pared by 4 bases and J by 6 bases, with 21 bases between. CDR1 is SGHTS, CDR2 YDEGEE, per germline. The CDR3 length is 16 residues. The CDR3 reads CASSPMWDPPADTQYF. The DNA of the CDR3 is TGTGCCAGCAGCCCGATGTGGGACCCACCTGCGGATACGCAGTATTTT.

This clonotype was detected many times. The rearrangement links TRBV6-6 to TRBJ2-1; 8 bases fit TRBD2. Trimming at V came to 2 bases and at J to 6 bases, leaving 3 bases not matched to a gene. Germline V CDR1 and CDR2: MNHNY, SVGAGI (reference sequence). The CDR3 spans 14 residues. The CDR3 sequence: CASSYRSGSNEQFF. The CDR3 DNA sequence: TGTGCCAGCAGTTACCGCAGCGGGAGCAATGAGCAGTTCTTC.

This clonotype was detected many times. V is TRBV7-2 and J is TRBJ2-2; 9 nucleotides match TRBD1. V lost 5 bases, J lost 14 bases, and 9 bases stayed unmatched. This CDR3 spans 13 amino acids. Germline V gene data show CDR1 as SGHTA and CDR2 as FQGNSA. The CDR3 DNA reads TGTGCCAGCAGCCCGGGACAGGGATTTAAACTGTTTTTT. Translated, it gives CASSPGQGFKLFF.

This clonotype has just a few counts. CDR3: CASSSGLAGSWAQYF. The CDR3 DNA follows: TGTGCCAGCAGTAGTGGACTAGCGGGGTCCTGGGCCCAGTACTTC. The J gene is TRBJ2-5, the V gene TRBV7-2, with TRBD2 matching 12 bases. The germline CDR1 and CDR2 sequences are SGHTA and FQGNSA. The CDR3 consists of 15 residues. V lost 6 bases, J lost 9 bases, and 11 bases stayed unmatched.

This clonotype has ten or more counts. This chain joins TRBV5-1 and TRBJ1-1; D is possibly TRBD1 (6 bases). There are 16 residues in the CDR3. Between the trimmed V and J ends, which lost 3 bases and 8 bases, there was a span of 23 bases. Germline CDR1 SGHRS, CDR2 YFSETQ. CDR3: CASSSAPSGAVREAFF. The CDR3, as DNA: TGCGCCAGCAGCTCCGCACCATCGGGGGCAGTACGGGAAGCTTTCTTT.

This clonotype was counted many times. V and J are TRBV5-1 and TRBJ1-3; no definite D call. The CDR3 has 15 amino acids. CDR1 and CDR2 from the germline V gene are SGHRS and YFSETQ. V gave up 2 bases and J gave up 0 bases, with 9 bases separating them. CDR3 region: CASSLGVLSGNTIYF. The CDR3 DNA reads TGCGCCAGCAGCTTAGGAGTACTCTCTGGAAACACCATATATTTT.

Ten or more counts support this clonotype. The rearrangement joins TRBV20-1 to TRBJ2-4; the match to TRBD2 covers 8 bases. Germline assignment: CDR1 DFQATT and CDR2 SNEGSKA (reference sequence). The CDR3 is 14 amino acids. The trim removed 1 base at V and 6 bases at J, leaving 5 bases unmatched. CDR3 DNA sequence: TGCAGTGCTAGAGCCGGGACTAGAGGAAACATTCAGTACTTC. It translates to CSARAGTRGNIQYF.

This clonotype has at least ten counts. The chain combines TRBV6-2 or TRBV6-3 with TRBJ2-1; D is perhaps TRBD2 (5 bases). The CDR3 contains 14 residues. CDR1 MNHEY and CDR2 SVGEGT come from the germline V gene. V was pared by 2 bases and J by 0 bases, with 5 bases between. In DNA, the CDR3 is TGTGCCAGCAGTTACGGGAGCTCCTACAATGAGCAGTTCTTC. This sequence encodes CASSYGSSYNEQFF.

In its sample, this clonotype was seen many times. This chain connects TRBV4-2 to TRBJ2-1; 7 positions match TRBD2. J was trimmed by 7 bases and V by 0 bases; bases with no gene match: 9. Germline V gene data show CDR1 as LGHNA and CDR2 as YNFKEQ. There are 16 residues in the CDR3. This CDR3 is CASSQDLSLALNEQFF. CDR3 DNA: TGTGCCAGCAGCCAAGATCTTTCACTAGCGTTAAATGAGCAGTTCTTC.